This is a list of T cell receptor beta chains from one sample in a study of control samples from healthy donors and cancer patients. Generated by immunoSEQ multiplex PCR, the TCRdb table keeps only in-frame clones and is missing some. This repertoire shows 75,000 to 100,000 clones, around 80% found once; its top ten account for 2% to 2.5%. Sequencing was done on a sample of blood. These TCRs come from a man aged 55 to 70 in good health. Each CDR3 is given with its conserved first and last residue. Rows give clone size only sometimes, using once, few, many, or a class for an expanded clone.

v_gene: TRBV10-3; abundance: NA; CDR3aa: CAMTSGRDFYNEQFF
v_gene: TRBV4-2; abundance: few; CDR3aa: CASSQAQLAGAGNEQFF
v_gene: TRBV5-1; abundance: NA; CDR3aa: CASSLTGTGGAGGNTIYF
v_gene: TRBV10-1; abundance: NA; CDR3aa: CASSGGYEQYF
v_gene: TRBV3-1/TRBV3-2; abundance: NA; CDR3aa: CASSHSFRTQGRNQPQHF
v_gene: TRBV5-5; abundance: NA; CDR3aa: CASSFTGGQGEKLFF
v_gene: TRBV9; abundance: NA; CDR3aa: CASSPHSSELAGYEQYF
v_gene: TRBV28; abundance: NA; CDR3aa: CASSSTSLSYNEQFF
v_gene: TRBV9; abundance: NA; CDR3aa: CASSGSGRGVTDTQYF
v_gene: TRBV4-1; abundance: few; CDR3aa: CASNPGHGNQPQHF
v_gene: TRBV28; abundance: NA; CDR3aa: CASRIGGSGNTIYF
v_gene: TRBV27; abundance: NA; CDR3aa: CASSLSINTYNEQFF
v_gene: TRBV6-6; abundance: NA; CDR3aa: CASSDSTGRGNTIYF
v_gene: TRBV4-2; abundance: few; CDR3aa: CASSQDITETQYF
v_gene: TRBV6-5; abundance: NA; CDR3aa: CASRQGANTEAFF
v_gene: TRBV5-1; abundance: NA; CDR3aa: CASSNAHYEQYF
v_gene: TRBV7-9; abundance: NA; CDR3aa: CASSPGIAGADTQYF
v_gene: TRBV20-1; abundance: NA; CDR3aa: CSGGEQETQYF
v_gene: TRBV9; abundance: NA; CDR3aa: CASSVGGQGRDTQYF
v_gene: TRBV7-9; abundance: many; CDR3aa: CASSLRAGAHNEQFF
v_gene: TRBV29-1; abundance: NA; CDR3aa: CSVYPVNTEAFF
v_gene: TRBV4-1; abundance: NA; CDR3aa: CASSQVNGPGASLSGANVLTF
v_gene: TRBV19; abundance: NA; CDR3aa: CASKIGGRENYGYTF
v_gene: TRBV29-1; abundance: NA; CDR3aa: CSVEGDSSYEQYF
v_gene: TRBV6-5; abundance: once; CDR3aa: CASSLGGDTQYF
v_gene: TRBV29-1; abundance: NA; CDR3aa: CSVDWRGTDTQYF